The 32 T cell receptor beta chains below all came from one sample that was sequenced in a study of cytomegalovirus exposure and HLA in healthy donors. Sequencing was performed with immunoSEQ multiplex PCR; in TCRdb, only in-frame clones are kept and a portion is missing. The sample lists some 120,000 clones, approximately 95% seen once, with about 1.8% in the top ten. Material: PBMCs. The origin of the receptors is a man aged 18 to 30 in good health and CMV-seronegative.

This chain uses TRBV9 with TRBJ1-1, with TRBD1 matching over 9 bases. Germline loops: CDR1 SGDLS, CDR2 YYNGEE. J was trimmed by 1 base and V by 0 bases; bases with no gene match: 7. This CDR3 region has 17 residues. Here the CDR3 DNA reads TGTGCCAGCAGCGTAGCACAGGGGGCCGGTCAGAACACTGAAGCTTTCTTT. Translating gives CASSVAQGAGQNTEAFF.

DNA for the CDR3: TGTGCCAGCAGCGTAGCGGGAGCCGGGGAGCAGTACTTC. This codes for CASSVAGAGEQYF. The V call is TRBV9, the J call TRBJ2-7; D possibly corresponds to TRBD2 (6 bases). Germline lookup yields CDR1 SGDLS and CDR2 YYNGEE. V dropped 0 bases and J dropped 7 bases, with 11 bases sitting between them. This CDR3 is built from 13 residues.

V and J are TRBV10-3 and TRBJ2-1; 11 bases line up with TRBD2. V lost 2 bases to trimming and J lost 6 bases; unmatched junction nucleotides: 9. This CDR3 spans 17 amino acids. Germline assignment: CDR1 ENHRY and CDR2 SYGVKD. CDR3 amino acids: CAISETLTSGSLNEQFF. The CDR3 DNA reads TGTGCCATCAGTGAGACCCTAACTAGCGGGAGTCTCAATGAGCAGTTCTTC.

CDR3 DNA: TGTGCCAGCACGCCCGGGGGTACTGAGCAGTTCTTC. This gives the protein CASTPGGTEQFF. The chain links TRBV18 to TRBJ2-1; possibly TRBD2 for D (6 bases). CDR3 size: 12 residues. V was shortened by 8 bases and J by 9 bases, with 14 bases between the two germline ends. The germline V gene encodes CDR1 KGHSH and CDR2 LQKENI.

The gene calls are TRBV6-5 and TRBJ2-7; 9 bases fit TRBD1. The CDR3 runs to 14 residues. J lost 7 bases, V lost 4 bases, and 8 bases had no gene match. In germline, CDR1 is MNHEY, CDR2 SVGAGI. CDR3 in amino acids: CASSFSSGQGEQYF. CDR3 coding DNA: TGTGCCAGCAGTTTTTCCAGTGGACAGGGGGAGCAGTACTTC.

This chain joins TRBV29-1 and TRBJ2-2; a possible D gene is TRBD2 (6 bases). The germline gives CDR1 SQVTM, CDR2 ANQGSEA. This CDR3 comprises 14 residues. Trimming removed 1 base from V and 7 bases from J, with 13 bases in between. The CDR3 bases are TGCAGCGTTGAAGTACCGGGGGTATACGGGGAGCTGTTTTTT. This gives the protein CSVEVPGVYGELFF.

This chain links TRBV5-1 with TRBJ2-7, with TRBD2 matching over 15 bases. The germline CDR1 and CDR2 sequences are SGHRS and YFSETQ. Unmatched junction bases numbered 4, after V lost 0 bases and J lost 3 bases. The CDR3 runs 17 residues. The chain's CDR3 is CASSLALGLAGGYEQYF. Here the CDR3 DNA reads TGCGCCAGCAGCTTGGCGTTGGGACTAGCGGGAGGCTACGAGCAGTACTTC.

This clone was observed a handful of times. The chain joins TRBV4-1 to TRBJ2-5, with TRBD1 as a possible D gene (5 bases). Germline lookup yields CDR1 MGHRA and CDR2 YSYEKL. The CDR3 runs to 15 residues. The V gene lost 0 bases and the J gene lost 5 bases, with 13 bases spanning the gap. The CDR3 coding sequence is TGCGCCAGCAGCCAAGATTTACAGGCGTGGGAGACCCAGTACTTC. This encodes CASSQDLQAWETQYF.

The chain employs TRBV7-2 and TRBJ1-1; unclear D gene. Trimming left V 4 bases short and J 4 bases short, with 4 bases between. This CDR3 is 11 amino acids long. CDR1 and CDR2 (germline): SGHTA, FQGNSA. The CDR3 reads CASSWSTEAFF. For the CDR3, the DNA is TGTGCCAGCAGCTGGAGCACTGAAGCTTTCTTT.

This clone turned up a few times. The chain combines TRBV7-2 with TRBJ2-5, with a possible D match to TRBD2 (6 bases). Germline CDR1 SGHTA, CDR2 FQGNSA. The CDR3 has 15 amino acids. The ends were cut back, 5 bases at V and 4 bases at J, with 17 bases in the middle. CDR3 sequence reads: CASSEYPQRAETQYF. The CDR3 DNA follows: TGTGCCAGCAGCGAATATCCCCAGCGGGCAGAGACCCAGTACTTC.

The chain employs TRBV27 and TRBJ2-7, with TRBD1 as a possible D gene (6 bases). CDR3 length: 14 amino acids. Per the germline V gene, CDR1 is MNHEY and CDR2 is SMNVEV (reference sequence). Trimming took off 4 bases at V and 3 bases at J, with 13 bases between the two ends. CDR3 in amino acids: CASSSLLGGYEQYF. CDR3 bases: TGTGCCAGCAGTTCGCTACTAGGGGGCTACGAGCAGTACTTC.

The chain employs TRBV27 and TRBJ2-1; 10 positions agree with TRBD2. CDR3 length: 16 amino acids. The ends lost 6 bases at V and 1 base at J; junction bases unmatched: 6. Germline V gene lookup returns CDR1 MNHEY and CDR2 SMNVEV (reference sequence). CDR3 sequence: CASSHRAGGSYNEQFF. The CDR3 DNA is TGTGCCAGCAGCCACCGAGCGGGAGGGTCCTACAATGAGCAGTTCTTC.

The gene calls are TRBV6-5 and TRBJ2-3, with 9 bases matching TRBD1. Germline trimming cut 5 bases from V and 5 bases from J; bases unmatched to any gene: 8. The CDR3 consists of 15 residues. Per the germline V gene, CDR1 is MNHEY and CDR2 is SVGAGI. The CDR3 nucleotides read TGTGCCAGCAGTCCCACAGGGGGCGCGGGAGATACGCAGTATTTT. Encoded protein: CASSPTGGAGDTQYF.

CDR3 nucleotides: TGTGCCAGCAGTGAACAGAGGGCCGCCGGGGAGCTGTTTTTT. Translation: CASSEQRAAGELFF. The rearrangement links TRBV6-1 to TRBJ2-2, with D perhaps TRBD2 (5 bases). The CDR3 loop spans 14 amino acids. V was shortened by 2 bases and J by 6 bases, with 10 bases between the two germline ends. The germline V gene encodes CDR1 MNHNS and CDR2 SASEGT.

The chain couples TRBV9 to TRBJ1-2, with D tentatively TRBD1 (5 bases). The germline CDR1 and CDR2 sequences are SGDLS and YYNGEE. The germline V and J ends were trimmed by 3 bases and 8 bases, with 14 bases remaining between them. The CDR3 extends over 13 amino acids. CDR3 region: CASSGQGLGGYTF. The CDR3 DNA reads as TGTGCCAGCAGCGGCCAGGGTTTGGGAGGCTACACCTTC. Supplemented by reference TRBV9 and TRBJ1-2, the full variable domain reads DSGVTQTPKHLITATGQRVTLRCSPRSGDLSVYWYQQSLDQGLQFLIQYYNGEERAKGNILERFSAQQFPDLHSELNLSSLELGDSALYFCASSGQGLGGYTFGSGTRLTVV.

The rearrangement uses TRBV5-4 and TRBJ2-7; the D gene is possibly TRBD1 (6 bases). Trimming shortened V by 6 bases and J by 1 base, and 14 bases separated the two germline ends. CDR1 and CDR2 (germline): SGHNT, YYREEE (reference sequence). CDR3 length equals 14 residues. CDR3 residues: CASTQTGVSYEQYF. CDR3 DNA: TGTGCCAGCACCCAGACAGGCGTTTCCTACGAGCAGTACTTC.

The chain couples TRBV9 to TRBJ1-1; 8 bases are a match to TRBD1. The J segment lost 5 bases and the V segment lost 1 base, leaving 10 bases of the junction unmatched. CDR3 length: 16 residues. Germline V gene lookup returns CDR1 SGDLS and CDR2 YYNGEE. DNA of the CDR3: TGTGCCAGCAGCGTAACCCAGGGGGCGGTTTTTACTGAAGCTTTCTTT. This sequence encodes CASSVTQGAVFTEAFF.

The genes are TRBV27 and TRBJ1-2, with D possibly matching TRBD1 (6 bases). Germline V gene sequence: CDR1 MNHEY, CDR2 SMNVEV (reference sequence). This CDR3 has 15 residues. Trimming took off 0 bases at V and 3 bases at J, with 11 bases between the two ends. CDR3 amino acids: CASSLSAGAYYGYTF. For the CDR3, the DNA is TGTGCCAGCAGTTTATCGGCAGGGGCCTACTATGGCTACACCTTC.

CDR3 residues: CASSLSSRDEQYF. CDR3 DNA sequence: TGTGCCAGCAGTTTATCTTCCAGGGACGAGCAGTACTTC. The rearrangement uses TRBV27 and TRBJ2-7; the D gene is possibly TRBD1 (5 bases). Germline V lookup: CDR1 MNHEY, CDR2 SMNVEV (reference sequence). V was shortened by 0 bases and J by 5 bases, with 8 bases between the two germline ends. This CDR3 has 13 amino acids.

This clone has a single count. The chain combines TRBV10-3 with TRBJ2-7; 9 nucleotides line up with TRBD2. The V gene's germline CDR1 is ENHRY and CDR2 SYGVKD. The CDR3 sequence is 14 residues long. Unmatched junction bases numbered 6, after V lost 3 bases and J lost 6 bases. The CDR3 sequence: CAISERTSDAEQYF. The CDR3 nucleotides read TGTGCCATCAGTGAAAGGACTAGCGATGCCGAGCAGTACTTC.

The rearrangement uses TRBV9 and TRBJ2-7, with 11 bases identical to TRBD2. CDR3 length: 15 amino acids. Germline CDR1 SGDLS, CDR2 YYNGEE. Germline trimming cut 4 bases from V and 0 bases from J; bases unmatched to any gene: 3. Written as DNA, the CDR3 is TGTGCCAGCAGCCCCGGGACTAGCGGCTCCTACGAGCAGTACTTC. It specifies CASSPGTSGSYEQYF. Supplemented by reference TRBV9 and TRBJ2-7, the full variable domain reads DSGVTQTPKHLITATGQRVTLRCSPRSGDLSVYWYQQSLDQGLQFLIQYYNGEERAKGNILERFSAQQFPDLHSELNLSSLELGDSALYFCASSPGTSGSYEQYFGPGTRLTVT.

The V call is TRBV27, the J call TRBJ2-1; no clear D. V shed 5 bases and J shed 6 bases, with 17 bases lying between them. Germline CDR1 and CDR2: MNHEY and SMNVEV (reference sequence). This CDR3 comprises 15 residues. The CDR3 DNA is TGTGCCAGCAGTCAAGACTTTACCATGGGCAATGAGCAGTTCTTC. Translating it yields CASSQDFTMGNEQFF.

This sequence joins TRBV6-5 and TRBJ2-1; TRBD2 matches 13 bases. CDR3 length equals 14 residues. Germline V gives CDR1 MNHEY, CDR2 SVGAGI. V was clipped by 5 bases and J by 7 bases; unmatched bases: 2. CDR3 nucleotides: TGTGCCAGCAGTACGGGACTAGCGGGGAATGAGCAGTTCTTC. Protein sequence: CASSTGLAGNEQFF.

The genes are TRBV28 and TRBJ2-7; 12 nucleotides align to TRBD2. This CDR3 has 15 residues. The ends lost 4 bases at V and 5 bases at J; junction bases unmatched: 6. From germline, CDR1 is MDHEN and CDR2 SYDVKM. The CDR3 DNA follows: TGTGCCAGCAGTTATCCCCTAGCGGGAGGGGACGAGCAGTACTTC. This codes for CASSYPLAGGDEQYF.

The chain has TRBV7-9 and TRBJ2-3, with no clear D. Germline CDR1 reads SEHNR; CDR2 reads FQNEAQ (reference sequence). The CDR3 runs 14 residues. The V and J ends lost 2 bases and 0 bases respectively, with 6 bases between them. CDR3 amino acids: CASSLFVSTDTQYF. The CDR3 DNA is TGTGCCAGCAGCTTATTCGTTAGCACAGATACGCAGTATTTT.

The chain employs TRBV19 and TRBJ2-7; 7 bases match TRBD1. The CDR3 extends over 15 amino acids. In germline, CDR1 is LNHDA, CDR2 SQIVND (reference sequence). V trimming: 5 bases; J trimming: 0 bases; junction bases outside the gene matches: 7. CDR3 amino acids: CASSETGAISYEQYF. The CDR3 DNA sequence: TGTGCCAGTAGTGAAACAGGGGCGATCTCCTACGAGCAGTACTTC.

The chain has TRBV6-6 and TRBJ2-1; D may be TRBD2 (6 bases). The V gene's germline CDR1 is MNHNY and CDR2 SVGAGI (reference sequence). The CDR3 sequence is 14 residues long. The V end was cut by 0 bases, the J end by 7 bases, with 10 bases between. CDR3: CASSYSEGSNEQFF. CDR3 in DNA: TGTGCCAGCAGTTACTCGGAGGGATCGAATGAGCAGTTCTTC.

The chain joins TRBV5-4 to TRBJ2-6; 11 bases are shared with TRBD2. The J segment lost 1 base and the V segment lost 0 bases, leaving 9 bases of the junction unmatched. CDR1 is SGHNT, CDR2 YYREEE, per germline (reference sequence). The CDR3 loop spans 20 amino acids. CDR3 residues: CASSLGLAGGSWSGANVLTF. DNA for the CDR3: TGTGCCAGCAGCTTGGGCTTAGCGGGAGGGTCCTGGTCTGGGGCCAACGTCCTGACTTTC.

This clone has just a few counts. This chain uses TRBV11-3 with TRBJ2-4; D remains unclear. V lost 2 bases to trimming and J lost 2 bases, with 4 bases between them. The CDR3 consists of 13 residues. Per germline, CDR1 SGHNT and CDR2 YENEEA. CDR3 loop: CASSLLPKNIQYF. The CDR3 region has the DNA TGTGCCAGCAGCTTACTCCCCAAAAACATTCAGTACTTC.

The genes are TRBV28 and TRBJ2-1; D gene unclear. CDR3 length: 14 residues. The ends were cut back, 3 bases at V and 5 bases at J, with 11 bases in the middle. In germline, CDR1 is MDHEN, CDR2 SYDVKM. The CDR3 bases are TGTGCCAGCAGTTTTCCATTGAGGCACAATGAGCAGTTCTTC. Its translation is CASSFPLRHNEQFF.

The chain recombines TRBV14 with TRBJ1-1, with D perhaps TRBD1 (5 bases). The CDR3 is 19 residues long. V dropped 3 bases and J dropped 0 bases, with 23 bases sitting between them. From germline, CDR1 is SGHDN and CDR2 FVKESK. CDR3 bases: TGTGCCAGCAGCCATTTTAGCCAGGGCTCTTACTCCATGAACACTGAAGCTTTCTTT. Encoded protein: CASSHFSQGSYSMNTEAFF.

The rearrangement uses TRBV6-1 and TRBJ2-7; 12 bases are shared with TRBD1. Germline V lookup: CDR1 MNHNS, CDR2 SASEGT. CDR3 length: 15 residues. J gave up 4 bases and V 2 bases, and 3 bases lay outside the gene matches. CDR3 loop: CASSEPGQGAYEQYF. CDR3 nucleotide sequence: TGTGCCAGCAGTGAACCGGGACAGGGGGCATACGAGCAGTACTTC.